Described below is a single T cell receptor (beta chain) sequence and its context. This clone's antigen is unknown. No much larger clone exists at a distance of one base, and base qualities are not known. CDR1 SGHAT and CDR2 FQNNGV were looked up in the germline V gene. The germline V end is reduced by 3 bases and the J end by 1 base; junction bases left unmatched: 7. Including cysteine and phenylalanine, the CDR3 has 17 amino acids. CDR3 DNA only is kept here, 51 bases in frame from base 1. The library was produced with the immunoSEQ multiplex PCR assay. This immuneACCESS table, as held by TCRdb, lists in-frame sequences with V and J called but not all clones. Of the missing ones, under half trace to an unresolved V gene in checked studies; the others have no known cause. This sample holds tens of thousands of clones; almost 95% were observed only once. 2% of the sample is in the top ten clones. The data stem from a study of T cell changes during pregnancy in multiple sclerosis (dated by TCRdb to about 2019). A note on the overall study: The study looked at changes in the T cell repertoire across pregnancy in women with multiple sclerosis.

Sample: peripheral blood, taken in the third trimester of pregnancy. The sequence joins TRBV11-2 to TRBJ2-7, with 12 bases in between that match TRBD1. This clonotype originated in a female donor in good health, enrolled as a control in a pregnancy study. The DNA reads TGTGCCAGCAGCTTCGGGACAGGGGGCGTGGCATCCTACGAGCAGTACTTC. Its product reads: CASSFGTGGVASYEQYF.